This note documents a single TCR beta chain sequence. What it recognizes is unknown. The data were produced by immunoSEQ multiplex PCR, yet TCRdb's version contains in-frame clones alone and is incomplete. The sample consists of approximately 100,000 clones, roughly 92% of them appearing once. This sample is part of a study of cytomegalovirus exposure and HLA in healthy donors. Study-wide background: The same platform used for the roughly 600 first-cohort repertoires was also used for the 130 or so validation repertoires, as a later analysis reported.

This CDR3 spans 14 amino acids. Trimming took 6 bases from V and 0 from J, leaving 12 bases between them. Germline V lookup: CDR1 MGHRA, CDR2 YSYEKL. The study's findings and limits: A few CMV-associated chains were confirmed in vitro to be specific for CMV antigens.

The sequence came from a woman aged 25 to 39 in good health and CMV-seropositive. The sequencing sample was made of PBMCs. J is TRBJ2-7 and V is TRBV4-1; weak D call: TRBD1 (6 bases). CDR3 amino acids: CASSRQDLSYEQYF. The CDR3 nucleotides are TGCGCCAGCAGTCGACAGGACCTCTCCTACGAGCAGTACTTC.